The T cell receptor (beta chain) described here comes from a study of blood T cell repertoires in COVID-19. The wider study: Samples came from the United States, Italy and Spain, spanning acute and convalescent COVID-19. Sample material is recorded as cDNA or gDNA derived from T cells, B-cell-depleted T cells, or PBMCs.

As originally analysed: Reference gene primers were amplified, and this amplification served to estimate nucleated cell counts. Generated by immunoSEQ multiplex PCR, the TCRdb table keeps only in-frame clones and is missing some. The V and J calls and clone size are taken from that table; D and trimming were inferred from the DNA. The sample gives under 250,000 clones, roughly nine tenths of which show up once; 11% is in the top ten. In germline, CDR1 is ENHRY, CDR2 SYGVKD. The CDR3 extends over 13 amino acids. The V gene end was trimmed by 8 bases and the J gene end by 5 bases; junction bases not matched to a gene: 6. Assignment of participants to cohorts was predicated upon participant-reported clinical history.

V and J are TRBV10-3 and TRBJ1-2, with TRBD1 matching 9 bases. Sequencing was performed on PBMCs or T cells enriched from blood (not recorded which). The sequence was obtained from a young man who had recovered from COVID-19. The CDR3 is CAIWLGQGYGYTF. CDR3 DNA sequence: TGTGCCATCTGGCTGGGACAGGGTTATGGCTACACCTTC.